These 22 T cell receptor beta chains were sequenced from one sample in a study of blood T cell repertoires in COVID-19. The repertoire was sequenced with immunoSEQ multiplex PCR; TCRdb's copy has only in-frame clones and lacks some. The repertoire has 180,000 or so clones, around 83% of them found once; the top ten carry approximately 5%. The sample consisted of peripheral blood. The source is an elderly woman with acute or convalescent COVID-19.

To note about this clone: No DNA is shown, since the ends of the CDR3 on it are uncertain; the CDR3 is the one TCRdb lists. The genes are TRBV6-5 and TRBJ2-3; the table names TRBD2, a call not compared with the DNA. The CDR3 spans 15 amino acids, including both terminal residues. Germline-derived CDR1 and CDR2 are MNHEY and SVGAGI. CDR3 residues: CASSTSRAGTDTQYF.

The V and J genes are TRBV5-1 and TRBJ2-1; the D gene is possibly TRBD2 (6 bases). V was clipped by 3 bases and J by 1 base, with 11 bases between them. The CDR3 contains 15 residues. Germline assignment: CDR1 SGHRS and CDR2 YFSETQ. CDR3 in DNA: TGCGCCAGCAGCTCATACGGGGGATCCTACAATGAGCAGTTCTTC. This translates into CASSSYGGSYNEQFF.

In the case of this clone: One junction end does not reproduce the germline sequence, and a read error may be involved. CDR3 sequence reads: CASSFSTGGKQPQHF. The CDR3 nucleotides are TGTGCCAGCAGTTTCTCTACAGGGGGCAAACAGCCCCAGCATTTT. The rearrangement joins TRBV28 to TRBJ1-5, with 9 positions matching TRBD1. Germline CDR1 MDHEN, CDR2 SYDVKM. The CDR3 runs 15 residues.

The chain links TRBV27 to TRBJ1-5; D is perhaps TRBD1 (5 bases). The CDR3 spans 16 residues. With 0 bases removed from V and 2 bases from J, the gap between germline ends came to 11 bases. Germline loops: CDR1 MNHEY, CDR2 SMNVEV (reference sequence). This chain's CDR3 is CASSLSWGGGNQPQHF. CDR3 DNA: TGTGCCAGCAGTTTATCTTGGGGGGGAGGCAATCAGCCCCAGCATTTT.

CDR3: CASSEVRAEKYF. The CDR3 bases are TGTGCCAGCAGTGAGGTCCGCGCTGAGAAGTACTTC. The rearrangement links TRBV2 to TRBJ2-5; D is unclear. The CDR3 extends over 12 amino acids. Germline V gives CDR1 SNHLY, CDR2 FYNNEI. Between the trimmed V and J ends, which lost 3 bases and 12 bases, there was a span of 14 bases.

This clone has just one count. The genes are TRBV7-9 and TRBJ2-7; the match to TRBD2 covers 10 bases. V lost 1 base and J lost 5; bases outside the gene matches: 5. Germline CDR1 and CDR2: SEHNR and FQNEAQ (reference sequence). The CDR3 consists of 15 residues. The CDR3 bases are TGTGCCAGCAGCTTAGGGCTAGCGGGAGTTCACGAGCAGTACTTC. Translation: CASSLGLAGVHEQYF.

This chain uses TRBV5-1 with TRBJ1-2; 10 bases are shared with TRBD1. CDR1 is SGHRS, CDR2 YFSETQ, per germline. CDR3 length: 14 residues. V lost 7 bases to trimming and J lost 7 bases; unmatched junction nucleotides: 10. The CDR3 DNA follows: TGCGCCAGCCACCGGGACAGGGGAATAGTTGGCTACACCTTC. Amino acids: CASHRDRGIVGYTF.

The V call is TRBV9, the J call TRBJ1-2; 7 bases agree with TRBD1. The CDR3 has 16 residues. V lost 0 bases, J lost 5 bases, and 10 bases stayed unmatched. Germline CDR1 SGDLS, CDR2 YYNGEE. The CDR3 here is CASSVGAGQAKYGYTF. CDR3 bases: TGTGCCAGCAGCGTAGGGGCCGGACAGGCCAAGTATGGCTACACCTTC.

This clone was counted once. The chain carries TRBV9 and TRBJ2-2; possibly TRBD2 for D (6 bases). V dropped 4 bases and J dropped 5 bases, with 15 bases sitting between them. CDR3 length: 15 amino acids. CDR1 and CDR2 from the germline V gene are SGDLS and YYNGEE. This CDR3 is CASSLPGVGTGELFF. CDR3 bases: TGTGCCAGCAGCCTGCCGGGAGTAGGTACCGGGGAGCTGTTTTTT.

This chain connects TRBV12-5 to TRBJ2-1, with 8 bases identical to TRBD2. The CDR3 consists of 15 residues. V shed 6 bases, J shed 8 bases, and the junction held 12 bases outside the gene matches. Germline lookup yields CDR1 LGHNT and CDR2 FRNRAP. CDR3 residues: CASGRAGEAWDEQFF. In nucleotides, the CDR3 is TGTGCTAGTGGCCGAGCGGGAGAGGCGTGGGATGAGCAGTTCTTC.

In DNA, the CDR3 is TGCGCCAGCAGTCGGGGCGCGGGGTCTTCCTACGAGCAGTACTTC. Translating it yields CASSRGAGSSYEQYF. The chain employs TRBV5-1 and TRBJ2-7; D is possibly TRBD2 (6 bases). Trimming cost V 5 bases and J 1 base, with 16 bases left between them. Germline V gene lookup returns CDR1 SGHRS and CDR2 YFSETQ. The CDR3 has 15 residues.

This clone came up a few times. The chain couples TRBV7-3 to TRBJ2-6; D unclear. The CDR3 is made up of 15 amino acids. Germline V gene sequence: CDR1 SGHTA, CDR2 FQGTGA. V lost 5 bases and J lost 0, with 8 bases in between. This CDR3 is CASSPRVSGANVLTF. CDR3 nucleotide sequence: TGTGCCAGCAGCCCACGGGTCTCTGGGGCCAACGTCCTGACTTTC. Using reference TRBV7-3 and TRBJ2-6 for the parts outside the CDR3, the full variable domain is GAGVSQTPSNKVTEKGKYVELRCDPISGHTALYWYRQSLGQGPEFLIYFQGTGAADDSGLPNDRFFAVRPEGSVSTLKIQRTERGDSAVYLCASSPRVSGANVLTFGAGSRLTVL.

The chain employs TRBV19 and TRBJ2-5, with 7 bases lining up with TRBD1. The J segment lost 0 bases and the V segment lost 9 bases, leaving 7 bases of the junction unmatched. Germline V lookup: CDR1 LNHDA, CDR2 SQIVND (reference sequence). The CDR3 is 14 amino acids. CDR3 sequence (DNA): TGTGCCAGCAAGACAGGGATGGACCAAGAGACCCAGTACTTC. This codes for CASKTGMDQETQYF.

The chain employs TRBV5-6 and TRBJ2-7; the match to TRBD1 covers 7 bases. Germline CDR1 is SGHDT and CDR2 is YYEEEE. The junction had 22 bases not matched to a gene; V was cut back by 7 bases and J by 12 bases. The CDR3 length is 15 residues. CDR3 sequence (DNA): TGTGCCAGCTTGTCGAGTCGGACAGGCGCTACGGTGGGGTACTTC. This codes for CASLSSRTGATVGYF. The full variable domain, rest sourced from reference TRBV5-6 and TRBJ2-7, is DAGVTQSPTHLIKTRGQQVTLRCSPKSGHDTVSWYQQALGQGPQFIFQYYEEEERQRGNFPDRFSGHQFPNYSSELNVNALLLGDSALYLCASLSSRTGATVGYFGPGTRLTVT.

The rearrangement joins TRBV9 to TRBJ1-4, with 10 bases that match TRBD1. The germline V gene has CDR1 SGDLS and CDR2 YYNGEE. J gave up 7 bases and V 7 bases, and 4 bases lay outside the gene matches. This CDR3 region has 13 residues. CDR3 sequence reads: CASRRQGAEKLFF. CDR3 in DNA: TGTGCCAGCCGTCGACAGGGGGCTGAAAAACTGTTTTTT.

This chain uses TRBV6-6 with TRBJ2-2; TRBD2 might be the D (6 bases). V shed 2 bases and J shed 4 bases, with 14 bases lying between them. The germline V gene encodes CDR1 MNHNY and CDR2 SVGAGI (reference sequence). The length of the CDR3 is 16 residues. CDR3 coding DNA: TGTGCCAGCAGTTACCCCATTGGGGGGTCCACCGGGGAGCTGTTTTTT. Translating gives CASSYPIGGSTGELFF.

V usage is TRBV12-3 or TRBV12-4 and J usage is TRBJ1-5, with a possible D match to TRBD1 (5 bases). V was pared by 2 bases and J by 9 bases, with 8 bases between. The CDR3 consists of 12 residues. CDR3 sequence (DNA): TGTGCCAGCAGTTTACAGGGCTTGCCCCAGCATTTT. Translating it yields CASSLQGLPQHF.

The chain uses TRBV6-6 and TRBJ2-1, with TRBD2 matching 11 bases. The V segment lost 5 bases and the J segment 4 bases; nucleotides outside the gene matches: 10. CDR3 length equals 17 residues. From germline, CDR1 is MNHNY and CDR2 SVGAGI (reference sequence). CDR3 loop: CASSPLGSGRGYNEQFF. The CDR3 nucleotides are TGTGCCAGCAGTCCCCTGGGTAGCGGGAGGGGTTACAATGAGCAGTTCTTC.

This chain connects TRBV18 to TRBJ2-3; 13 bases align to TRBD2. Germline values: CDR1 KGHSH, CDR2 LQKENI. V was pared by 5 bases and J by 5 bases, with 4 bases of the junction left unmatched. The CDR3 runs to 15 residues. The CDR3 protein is CASSFWTSGRDTQYF. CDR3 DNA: TGTGCCAGCTCATTTTGGACTAGCGGGAGAGATACGCAGTATTTT. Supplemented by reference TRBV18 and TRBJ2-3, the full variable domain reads NAGVMQNPRHLVRRRGQEARLRCSPMKGHSHVYWYRQLPEEGLKFMVYLQKENIIDESGMPKERFSAEFPKEGPSILRIQQVVRGDSAAYFCASSFWTSGRDTQYFGPGTRLTVL.

CDR3 loop: CASSPGAPYEQYF. The CDR3 DNA follows: TGTGCCAGCAGCCCAGGGGCTCCGTACGAGCAGTACTTC. V gene TRBV6-5 combines with J gene TRBJ2-7; weak D call: TRBD1 (6 bases). CDR3 length: 13 residues. CDR1 and CDR2 (germline): MNHEY, SVGAGI. The V gene lost 6 bases and the J gene lost 4 bases, with 13 bases spanning the gap.

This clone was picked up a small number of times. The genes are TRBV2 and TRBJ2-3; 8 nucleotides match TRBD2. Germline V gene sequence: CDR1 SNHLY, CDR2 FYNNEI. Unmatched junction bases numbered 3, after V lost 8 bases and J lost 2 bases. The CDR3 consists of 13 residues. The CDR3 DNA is TGTGCCAGCCAGCGGGAGTACACAGATACGCAGTATTTT. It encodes CASQREYTDTQYF.

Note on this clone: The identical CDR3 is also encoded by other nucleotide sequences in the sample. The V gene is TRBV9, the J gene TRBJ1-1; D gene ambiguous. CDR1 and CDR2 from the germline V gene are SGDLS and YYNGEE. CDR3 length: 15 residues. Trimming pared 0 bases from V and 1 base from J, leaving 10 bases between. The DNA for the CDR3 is TGTGCCAGCAGCGTAGATGGAAGAGGGAACACTGAAGCTTTCTTT. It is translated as CASSVDGRGNTEAFF.